This TCR beta chain was sequenced for a study of technical replicates of blood from several donors. The CDR3 loop spans 15 amino acids. CDR1 is LNHNV, CDR2 YYDKDF, per germline (reference sequence). V was pared by 3 bases and J by 1 base, with 10 bases between. TCRdb's table, derived via immunoSEQ multiplex PCR, lists solely in-frame clones and lacks some. The sample holds tens of thousands of clones, 94% seen once. The TCR originated in a human donor in good health. This sequence joins TRBV15 and TRBJ2-1; possibly TRBD2 for D (6 bases). Sequencing was carried out using T cells isolated from PBMCs. The CDR3 reads CATSSSGRSYNEQFF. The CDR3 coding sequence is TGTGCCACCAGCAGTAGCGGCAGGTCCTACAATGAGCAGTTCTTC.